Below are 4 T cell receptor beta chains sequenced from a single sample in a study of T cells in Graves' hyperthyroidism and ophthalmopathy. RNA transcripts were the template for amplifying TCR beta CDR3 regions. The study used the HTBI primer set for a first-round RT-PCR of the TCR CDR3. TCRdb used MiXCR to reprocess the multiplex PCR reads, holding one entry per CDR3 protein. The sample has approximately 510,000 distinct CDR3 sequences; less than 25% are singletons. Specimen: blood. The receptors originated from a man aged 18 to 30 with Graves' hyperthyroidism.

This clonotype was seen at least ten times. This rearrangement joins TRBV12-3 or TRBV12-4 to TRBJ2-7, with 9 positions matching TRBD1. V was clipped by 6 bases and J by 5 bases; unmatched bases: 11. The CDR3 contains 15 residues. The CDR3 region is CASSLYGTGINEQYF. In DNA form, the CDR3 reads TGTGCCAGCAGCCTCTACGGGACAGGGATCAACGAGCAGTACTTC.

This clonotype was seen more than once but under ten times. The rearrangement uses TRBV12-3 or TRBV12-4 and TRBJ1-5; tentatively, D is TRBD1 (5 bases). The CDR3 covers 15 residues. Trimming removed 8 bases from V and 7 bases from J, with 21 bases in between. This CDR3 reads CASGTSRTTKQPQHF. The CDR3 DNA follows: TGTGCCAGCGGTACATCAAGGACAACGAAACAGCCCCAGCATTTT.

This clonotype appeared many times. The chain has TRBV10-3 and TRBJ2-7, with 10 positions matching TRBD1. Germline V gives CDR1 ENHRY, CDR2 SYGVKD. Germline trimming cut 7 bases from V and 4 bases from J; bases unmatched to any gene: 4. The CDR3 totals 13 residues. The CDR3 is CAITMGQGYEQYF. The CDR3 nucleotides are TGTGCCATCACTATGGGACAGGGGTACGAGCAGTACTTC.

This clonotype was observed many times. The rearrangement joins TRBV20-1 to TRBJ2-7, with unresolved D. V lost 6 bases to trimming and J lost 7 bases, with 19 bases between them. CDR1 is DFQATT, CDR2 SNEGSKA, per germline (reference sequence). This CDR3 spans 13 amino acids. The CDR3 loop is CSAPSQAGWEQYF. In DNA, the CDR3 is TGCAGTGCCCCCAGCCAGGCAGGTTGGGAGCAGTACTTC.